This TCR beta chain came from a study of T-cell reconstitution after alpha-beta-depleted transplantation in children. Preparation of the TCRbeta library involved a method that used unique molecular identifiers. TCRdb itself ran the PCR reads through MiXCR, one entry per CDR3 protein. The sample yields 380,000 or so distinct CDR3 sequences, roughly 14% seen once. The V gene lost 7 bases and the J gene lost 4 bases, with 17 bases spanning the gap. CDR1 MNHNS and CDR2 SASEGT come from the germline V gene. There are 15 residues in the CDR3. This receptor was obtained from a human donor who donated a stem cell graft to a child with Fanconi anemia. The sample consisted of PBMCs, taken from the stem cell graft. The chain recombines TRBV6-1 with TRBJ1-3; TRBD1 might be the D (6 bases). The CDR3 DNA follows: TGTGCCAGCAAAAGCCCCGGGGGGGCCGGAAACACCATATATTTT. The encoded protein is CASKSPGGAGNTIYF.